The clone carrying this T cell receptor beta chain has ten or more counts. The data originate from a study of T cells in Graves' hyperthyroidism and ophthalmopathy. RNA transcripts served as the template for amplifying TCR beta CDR3 regions. A first-round RT-PCR of the TCR CDR3 used the HTBI primer set. TCRdb called the multiplex PCR reads again in MiXCR, with one record for every CDR3 protein. Of around 350,000 distinct CDR3 sequences in the sample, 17% are singletons; the top ten hold approximately 35%. The clonotype was recovered from a woman in her twenties or thirties with Graves' hyperthyroidism that later progressed to Graves' ophthalmopathy. Specimen: blood.

CDR3 DNA sequence: TGTGCCAGCAGCTTCCTACTGCCCCACGCGTACGTAAAGACTTGGGGACCCTACGAGCAGTACTTC. Protein sequence: CASSFLLPHAYVKTWGPYEQYF. This chain connects TRBV11-2 to TRBJ2-7; the D gene could be TRBD1 or TRBD2 (5 bases each). Germline V CDR1 and CDR2: SGHAT, FQNNGV. The CDR3 is made up of 22 amino acids. The ends were cut back, 3 bases at V and 2 bases at J, with 35 bases in the middle.